What follows are 31 T cell receptor beta chains derived from one specimen sequenced in a study of cytomegalovirus exposure and HLA in healthy donors. A multiplex PCR was run with 60 Vbeta primers and 13 Jbeta primers. Sequencing was performed with immunoSEQ multiplex PCR; in TCRdb, only in-frame clones are kept and a portion is missing. The sample has 90,000 to 130,000 clones, about four fifths seen once. The sequenced material came from PBMCs. The receptor set was obtained from a man aged 30-40 years in good health and CMV-seropositive.

The genes are TRBV5-1 and TRBJ2-3, with a possible D match to TRBD2 (6 bases). V was cut by 1 base and J by 3 bases, with 15 bases left in between. The CDR3 runs to 16 residues. The germline gives CDR1 SGHRS, CDR2 YFSETQ. The CDR3 DNA reads TGCGCCAGCAGCTTGCGCGAAACTAGCCAGACAGATACGCAGTATTTT. This translates into CASSLRETSQTDTQYF. The complete variable domain, with remaining parts taken from reference TRBV5-1 and TRBJ2-3, reads KAGVTQTPRYLIKTRGQQVTLSCSPISGHRSVSWYQQTPGQGLQFLFEYFSETQRNKGNFPGRFSGRQFSNSRSEMNVSTLELGDSALYLCASSLRETSQTDTQYFGPGTRLTVL.

The V gene is TRBV6-6, the J gene TRBJ1-1; D perhaps matches TRBD1 (5 bases). V lost 6 bases and J 1 base, leaving 9 bases between the germline ends. From germline, CDR1 is MNHNY and CDR2 SVGAGI (reference sequence). The CDR3 contains 13 residues. The CDR3: CASSSGGNTEAFF. In DNA, the CDR3 is TGTGCCAGCAGCTCCGGGGGGAACACTGAAGCTTTCTTT.

The chain has TRBV7-2 and TRBJ2-3, with 13 bases that match TRBD2. The CDR3 has 16 residues. Losses at the gene ends were 4 bases for V and 4 bases for J; bases not matched to a gene: 5. CDR1 and CDR2 from the germline V gene are SGHTA and FQGNSA. CDR3 amino acids: CASSSGLAGASDTQYF. The CDR3 DNA reads TGTGCCAGCAGCTCCGGACTAGCGGGAGCTTCAGATACGCAGTATTTT. Combining the CDR3 with reference TRBV7-2 and TRBJ2-3 gives the whole variable domain GAGVSQSPSNKVTEKGKDVELRCDPISGHTALYWYRQSLGQGLEFLIYFQGNSAPDKSGLPSDRFSAERTGGSVSTLTIQRTQQEDSAVYLCASSSGLAGASDTQYFGPGTRLTVL.

V usage is TRBV7-9 and J usage is TRBJ2-5; D uncertain. Trimming cost V 2 bases and J 5 bases, with 3 bases left between them. The CDR3 covers 11 residues. CDR1 and CDR2 (germline): SEHNR, FQNEAQ (reference sequence). CDR3 DNA sequence: TGTGCCAGCAGCTTACTTGAGACCCAGTACTTC. Translating it yields CASSLLETQYF.

J is TRBJ2-1 and V is TRBV7-9, with 12 bases identical to TRBD2. There are 15 residues in the CDR3. Germline CDR1 is SEHNR and CDR2 is FQNEAQ (reference sequence). J lost 4 bases, V lost 6 bases, and 4 bases had no gene match. The CDR3 DNA reads TGTGCCAGCAGTATAGGACTAGCGGGATACAATGAGCAGTTCTTC. It is translated as CASSIGLAGYNEQFF.

The V call is TRBV5-4, the J call TRBJ2-1; 8 nucleotides align to TRBD2. The CDR3 consists of 16 residues. The germline V gene encodes CDR1 SGHNT and CDR2 YYREEE (reference sequence). V gave up 4 bases and J gave up 9 bases; unmatched junction bases: 15. Here the CDR3 reads CASSPILREGRGEQFF. CDR3 sequence (DNA): TGTGCCAGCAGCCCTATCCTACGGGAGGGCCGTGGTGAGCAGTTCTTC. Using reference TRBV5-4 and TRBJ2-1 for the parts outside the CDR3, the full variable domain is ETGVTQSPTHLIKTRGQQVTLRCSSQSGHNTVSWYQQALGQGPQFIFQYYREEENGRGNFPPRFSGLQFPNYSSELNVNALELDDSALYLCASSPILREGRGEQFFGPGTRLTVL.

This sequence joins TRBV6-1 and TRBJ1-3; D remains ambiguous. Between the trimmed V and J ends, which lost 4 bases and 0 bases, there was a span of 16 bases. Germline V gene sequence: CDR1 MNHNS, CDR2 SASEGT. This CDR3 has 17 residues. CDR3 amino acids: CASSAPTGFGSGNTIYF. The CDR3 coding sequence is TGTGCCAGCAGTGCACCAACCGGGTTCGGCTCTGGAAACACCATATATTTT.

This chain connects TRBV5-1 to TRBJ1-2, with D hard to call. CDR1 and CDR2 from the germline V gene are SGHRS and YFSETQ. V lost 2 bases to trimming and J lost 6 bases, with 17 bases between them. CDR3 length: 15 amino acids. This chain's CDR3 is CASSFGAGGAHGYTF. The CDR3 DNA reads as TGCGCCAGCAGCTTTGGTGCCGGAGGCGCCCATGGCTACACCTTC.

The V call is TRBV5-1, the J call TRBJ2-3, with TRBD2 as a possible D gene (6 bases). Per germline, CDR1 SGHRS and CDR2 YFSETQ. V shed 0 bases and J shed 1 base, with 15 bases lying between them. The length of the CDR3 is 17 residues. CDR3 sequence: CASSLAKGGGGTDTQYF. In nucleotides, the CDR3 is TGCGCCAGCAGCTTGGCCAAAGGTGGAGGGGGCACAGATACGCAGTATTTT.

V usage is TRBV23-1 and J usage is TRBJ2-7; 8 bases are a match to TRBD1. TRBV23-1 is known as an ORF, though its function is uncertain. This CDR3 has 19 residues. The trim removed 2 bases at V and 1 base at J, leaving 16 bases unmatched. The DNA of the CDR3 is TGCGCCAGCAGTCAACCGGACAGGGTCGAGACTAGTGGGTCCTACGAGCAGTACGTC. This sequence encodes CASSQPDRVETSGSYEQYV.

In this sample, this clone turned up a few times. The CDR3 region has the DNA TGTGCCATCAGTGAGTCGGGACTAGACGAGCAGTACGTC. Translating it yields CAISESGLDEQYV. The rearrangement links TRBV10-3 to TRBJ2-7; 8 nucleotides align to TRBD2. The CDR3 extends over 13 amino acids. From germline, CDR1 is ENHRY and CDR2 SYGVKD. Trimming at V came to 0 bases and at J to 5 bases, leaving 0 bases not matched to a gene.

V usage is TRBV6-4 and J usage is TRBJ2-2; maybe TRBD2 (6 bases). Looked up from germline, CDR1 is MRHNA and CDR2 is SNTAGT. CDR3 length: 13 residues. V lost 4 bases, J lost 3 bases, and 6 bases lay in between. The CDR3 DNA reads as TGTGCCAGCAGTGCGGGGGACACCGGGGAGCTGTTTTTT. Amino acids: CASSAGDTGELFF.

The V and J genes are TRBV2 and TRBJ2-2, with 8 bases matching TRBD2. Germline V gene data show CDR1 as SNHLY and CDR2 as FYNNEI. Losses at the gene ends were 11 bases for V and 2 bases for J; bases not matched to a gene: 13. This CDR3 region has 16 residues. The CDR3 region has the DNA TGTGCCCTGGGCGGCCCTAGCGGGCGAAACACCGGGGAGCTGTTTTTT. This encodes CALGGPSGRNTGELFF.

Written as DNA, the CDR3 is TGTGCCAGCAGCTTGGGACTAGCATCCTACAATGAGCAGTTCTTC. As protein: CASSLGLASYNEQFF. The V call is TRBV12-1, the J call TRBJ2-1; TRBD2 was called by the table and not checked on the DNA. TRBV12-1 represents a pseudogene. The CDR3 is 15 amino acids.

The chain joins TRBV5-1 to TRBJ2-1, with 13 bases that match TRBD2. In germline, CDR1 is SGHRS, CDR2 YFSETQ. The CDR3 runs to 17 residues. V dropped 3 bases and J dropped 3; count of bases not matched to a gene: 6. CDR3 sequence reads: CASSYGLAGVVYNEQFF. The CDR3, as DNA: TGCGCCAGCAGCTATGGACTAGCGGGAGTGGTCTACAATGAGCAGTTCTTC.

As to this clone: This may be a read error, as it is one base from a much larger clone. This chain links TRBV5-6 with TRBJ1-2, with a tentative D call TRBD1 (6 bases). The germline V gene has CDR1 SGHDT and CDR2 YYEEEE. The CDR3 length is 13 residues. Deletions cut 0 bases from V and 3 bases from J, with 6 bases between. CDR3 loop: CASSLEGDYGYTF. CDR3 DNA: TGTGCCAGCAGCTTGGAGGGGGACTATGGCTACACCTTC.

The chain carries TRBV5-8 and TRBJ2-3, with 8 bases fitting TRBD1. From germline, CDR1 is SGHTS and CDR2 YDEGEE. Losses at the gene ends were 1 base for V and 4 bases for J; bases not matched to a gene: 5. The CDR3 runs 15 residues. CDR3 nucleotide sequence: TGTGCCAGCAGCTTGCCAGGGGGCTGGTCAGATACGCAGTATTTT. It specifies CASSLPGGWSDTQYF.

CDR3 in amino acids: CASSLGQRNEKLFF. The CDR3 nucleotides read TGCGCCAGCAGCTTGGGACAACGTAATGAAAAACTGTTTTTT. The rearrangement joins TRBV5-1 to TRBJ1-4, with D hard to call. The CDR3 has 14 amino acids. Trimming pared 0 bases from V and 4 bases from J, leaving 7 bases between. Germline CDR1 reads SGHRS; CDR2 reads YFSETQ.

The DNA for the CDR3 is TGTGCCAGCAGTCTCGGGGACAGGGTTGGCGCCCAGCATTTT. Translation: CASSLGDRVGAQHF. This chain uses TRBV28 with TRBJ1-5; the match to TRBD1 covers 9 bases. CDR3 size: 14 residues. Trimming cost V 5 bases and J 11 bases; bases outside gene matches: 10. Germline-derived CDR1 and CDR2 are MDHEN and SYDVKM.

The chain couples TRBV6-5 to TRBJ1-3; D might be TRBD1 (5 bases). The V gene's germline CDR1 is MNHEY and CDR2 SVGAGI. The CDR3 totals 13 residues. V was pared by 5 bases and J by 9 bases, with 14 bases between. The CDR3 region has the DNA TGTGCCAGCAGTACGGTTTACGGGGGCACCATATATTTT. Translating it yields CASSTVYGGTIYF.

This chain joins TRBV9 and TRBJ1-2; TRBD1 matches at 8 bases. Germline CDR1 is SGDLS and CDR2 is YYNGEE. The CDR3 has 16 amino acids. V was clipped by 2 bases and J by 1 base; unmatched bases: 7. The CDR3, as DNA: TGTGCCAGCAGCGTTGAGCCAGGGGGCTTTAACTATGGCTACACCTTC. It yields the protein CASSVEPGGFNYGYTF.

The V and J genes are TRBV6-5 and TRBJ1-2, with 7 bases fitting TRBD1. The V and J ends lost 5 bases and 5 bases, in that order; junction bases with no gene match: 2. The CDR3 totals 12 residues. Germline CDR1 and CDR2: MNHEY and SVGAGI. The CDR3 bases are TGTGCCAGCAGTGAGACAGGGTATGGCTACACCTTC. This gives the protein CASSETGYGYTF.

As concerns this clone: Other DNA sequences in the sample encode the same CDR3. The chain links TRBV5-1 to TRBJ1-1; the D gene is possibly TRBD1 (5 bases). CDR3 length: 13 residues. V was pared by 2 bases and J by 8 bases, with 13 bases between. In germline, CDR1 is SGHRS, CDR2 YFSETQ. CDR3 sequence (DNA): TGCGCCAGCAGCTTATCGGGAGGGACCGAAGCTTTCTTT. Protein sequence: CASSLSGGTEAFF.

This CDR3 reads CAGDERGSYNEQFF. For the CDR3, the DNA is TGTGCCGGAGATGAGCGGGGTTCCTACAATGAGCAGTTCTTC. J is TRBJ2-1 and V is TRBV2; 7 positions match TRBD2. The germline CDR1 and CDR2 sequences are SNHLY and FYNNEI. The CDR3 extends over 14 amino acids. The V and J ends lost 11 bases and 1 base, in that order; junction bases with no gene match: 8.

This chain joins TRBV4-1 and TRBJ2-2; a weak D match, TRBD2 (6 bases). The germline V gene encodes CDR1 MGHRA and CDR2 YSYEKL. Trimming removed 8 bases from V and 8 bases from J, with 15 bases in between. The CDR3 extends over 13 amino acids. CDR3 coding DNA: TGCGCCAGCGCGGGCGGGACCAGGGGGGAGCTGTTTTTT. The encoded protein is CASAGGTRGELFF.

This clone was recorded a few times. The rearrangement links TRBV5-6 to TRBJ2-1; no clear D. The germline CDR1 and CDR2 sequences are SGHDT and YYEEEE. The ends were cut back, 4 bases at V and 4 bases at J, with 18 bases in the middle. The CDR3 is 16 residues long. The CDR3 coding sequence is TGTGCCAGCAGCGATCAAAGCCCGGGTCCTTACAATGAGCAGTTCTTC. Residues: CASSDQSPGPYNEQFF.

This chain uses TRBV7-9 with TRBJ2-1; 13 nucleotides agree with TRBD2. The germline V gene has CDR1 SEHNR and CDR2 FQNEAQ (reference sequence). There are 14 residues in the CDR3. Trimming removed 5 bases from V and 10 bases from J; junction bases left unmatched: 5. CDR3 region: CASSPTGLAGEQFF. The CDR3 bases are TGTGCCAGCAGCCCTACGGGACTAGCGGGGGAGCAGTTCTTC.

V gene TRBV12-5 combines with J gene TRBJ2-3; maybe TRBD2 (6 bases). The CDR3 has 17 amino acids. The V and J ends lost 0 bases and 5 bases respectively, with 18 bases between them. Germline values: CDR1 LGHNT, CDR2 FRNRAP. This CDR3 is CASGLVRGRQGEDTQYF. CDR3 DNA sequence: TGTGCTAGTGGTTTGGTACGGGGGAGGCAGGGTGAAGATACGCAGTATTTT.

The chain has TRBV4-1 and TRBJ2-2; 7 bases line up with TRBD1. In germline, CDR1 is MGHRA, CDR2 YSYEKL. There are 15 residues in the CDR3. Trimming at V came to 5 bases and at J to 6 bases, leaving 9 bases not matched to a gene. CDR3 coding DNA: TGCGCCAGCAGCACATCCCTTCAGGGGGCCGGGGAGCTGTTTTTT. Translation: CASSTSLQGAGELFF.

This clone is a singleton in its sample. J is TRBJ2-1 and V is TRBV7-9, with TRBD1 matching 10 bases. The germline V gene encodes CDR1 SEHNR and CDR2 FQNEAQ (reference sequence). The junction had 4 bases not matched to a gene; V was cut back by 4 bases and J by 7 bases. The CDR3 spans 14 residues. CDR3 protein: CASSSWDRGNEQFF. For the CDR3, the DNA is TGTGCCAGCAGCTCATGGGACAGGGGAAATGAGCAGTTCTTC.

V is TRBV29-1 and J is TRBJ2-2; 8 nucleotides agree with TRBD1. The trim removed 4 bases at V and 6 bases at J, leaving 4 bases unmatched. This CDR3 spans 13 amino acids. Germline lookup yields CDR1 SQVTM and CDR2 ANQGSEA. The CDR3: CSVARGRAGELFF. As DNA, the CDR3 is TGCAGCGTTGCCAGGGGGCGGGCCGGGGAGCTGTTTTTT.